This T cell receptor beta chain was recorded in a study of cytomegalovirus exposure and HLA in healthy donors. PCR was performed using 60 Vbeta and 13 Jbeta primers. This table comes from immunoSEQ multiplex PCR, and its TCRdb copy is limited to in-frame clones, with some not included. The sample lists roughly 170,000 clones; 80% to 90% were seen once. On this clone: Its specificity is unknown.

Overall study findings and caveats: TCR beta V segments were, for the most part, productive about 87% or about 30% of the time in an earlier analysis.

Germline assignment: CDR1 MGHDK and CDR2 SYGVNS. V dropped 6 bases and J dropped 7; count of bases not matched to a gene: 22. The CDR3 sequence is 18 residues long. This sequence originates from a girl aged 2-9 years in good health and CMV-seropositive. J is TRBJ1-2 and V is TRBV25-1; 8 bases agree with TRBD1. Material for sequencing was PBMCs. The CDR3 sequence: CASSPGRTGKKFECGYTF. CDR3 nucleotides: TGTGCCAGCAGCCCCGGGCGGACAGGGAAAAAGTTTGAATGTGGCTACACCTTC.